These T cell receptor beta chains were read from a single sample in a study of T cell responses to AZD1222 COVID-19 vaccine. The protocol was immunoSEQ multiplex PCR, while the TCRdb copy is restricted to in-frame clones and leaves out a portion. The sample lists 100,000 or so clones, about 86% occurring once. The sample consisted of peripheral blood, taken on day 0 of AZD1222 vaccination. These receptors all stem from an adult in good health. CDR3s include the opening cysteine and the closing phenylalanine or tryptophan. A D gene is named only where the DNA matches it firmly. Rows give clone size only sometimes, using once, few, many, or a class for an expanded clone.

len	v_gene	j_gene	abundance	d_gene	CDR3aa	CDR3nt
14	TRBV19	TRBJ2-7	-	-	CASSIFGGTYEQYF	TGTGCCAGTAGTATATTCGGCGGAACCTACGAGCAGTACTTC
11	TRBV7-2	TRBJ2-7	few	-	CASSHRREQYF	TGTGCCAGCAGCCACCGCAGGGAGCAGTACTTC
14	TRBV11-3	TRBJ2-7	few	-	CASSTTGHPAEQYF	TGTGCCAGCAGTACAACGGGACACCCTGCCGAGCAGTACTTC
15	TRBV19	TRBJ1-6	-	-	CASSRGPWANSPLHF	TGTGCCAGTAGTAGGGGACCCTGGGCGAATTCACCCCTCCACTTT
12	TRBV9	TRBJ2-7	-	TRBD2	CASSPGLVGWYF	TGTGCCAGCAGCCCGGGACTAGTCGGATGGTACTTC
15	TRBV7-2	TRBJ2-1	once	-	CASSLDGNSYNEQFF	TGTGCCAGCAGCTTAGACGGAAACTCCTACAATGAGCAGTTCTTC
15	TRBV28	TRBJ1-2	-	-	CASFSPSRVHYGYTF	TGTGCCAGCTTCTCTCCTTCCAGGGTTCACTATGGCTACACCTTC
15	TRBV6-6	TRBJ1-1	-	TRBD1	CASRTTGERGTEAFF	TGTGCCAGCAGGACCACAGGGGAGCGGGGCACTGAAGCTTTCTTT
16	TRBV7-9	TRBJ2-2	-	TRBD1	CASSLRLPQGTGELFF	TGTGCCAGCAGCTTACGCCTCCCACAGGGGACCGGGGAGCTGTTTTTT
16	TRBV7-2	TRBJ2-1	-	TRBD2	CASSLSGDSSYNEQFF	TGTGCCAGCAGCCTTAGCGGGGATAGCTCCTACAATGAGCAGTTCTTC
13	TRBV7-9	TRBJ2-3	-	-	CASSLLSTDTQYF	TGTGCCAGCAGCTTACTAAGCACAGATACGCAGTATTTT
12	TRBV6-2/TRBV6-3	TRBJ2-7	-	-	CASSYELYEQYF	TGTGCCAGCAGTTACGAGTTATACGAGCAGTACTTC
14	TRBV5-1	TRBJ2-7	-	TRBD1	CASSLEGASSEQYF	TGCGCCAGCAGCTTGGAGGGGGCGAGCTCCGAGCAGTACTTC
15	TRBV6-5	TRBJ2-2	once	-	CASSYWPINIGELFF	TGTGCCAGCAGTTACTGGCCCATCAACATCGGGGAGCTGTTTTTT
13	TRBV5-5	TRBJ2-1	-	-	CASSPKPGNEQFF	TGTGCCAGCAGCCCAAAACCAGGGAATGAGCAGTTCTTC
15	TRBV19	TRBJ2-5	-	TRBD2	CASSIGSGGRETQYF	TGTGCCAGTAGTATTGGTTCGGGAGGGCGAGAGACCCAGTACTTC
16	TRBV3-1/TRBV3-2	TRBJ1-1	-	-	CASSGGGNRRSTEAFF	TGTGCCAGCAGCGGCGGGGGCAACAGGAGGAGCACTGAAGCTTTCTTT
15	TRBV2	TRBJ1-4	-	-	CASTGATGLKEKLFF	TGTGCCAGCACGGGGGCCACAGGGTTAAAGGAAAAACTGTTTTTT
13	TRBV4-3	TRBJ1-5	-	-	CASSQERQGPQHF	TGCGCCAGCAGCCAAGAGAGGCAGGGACCCCAGCATTTT
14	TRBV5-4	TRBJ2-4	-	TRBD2	CASSSQRGGNIQYF	TGTGCCAGCAGCTCGCAGCGGGGAGGGAACATTCAGTACTTC
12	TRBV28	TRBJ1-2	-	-	CASSPIPDVGTF	TGTGCCAGCAGTCCAATCCCCGACGTAGGGACCTTC
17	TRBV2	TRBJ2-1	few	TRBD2	CASSAEGLAGGPGEQFF	TGTGCCAGCAGCGCCGAGGGACTAGCGGGAGGGCCCGGTGAGCAGTTCTTC
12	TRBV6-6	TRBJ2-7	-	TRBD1	CASSTQGDEQYF	TGTGCCAGCAGTACGCAGGGGGACGAGCAGTACTTC
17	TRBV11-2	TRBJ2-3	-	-	CASSPTGVASPTDTQYF	TGTGCCAGCAGCCCGACCGGAGTTGCTAGCCCCACAGATACGCAGTATTTT
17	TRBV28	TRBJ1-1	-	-	CASSLGGAPKRGTEAFF	TGTGCCAGCAGTTTGGGGGGGGCCCCAAAAAGGGGTACTGAAGCTTTCTTT
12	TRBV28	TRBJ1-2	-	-	CASSSRGYGYTF	TGTGCCAGCTCCTCGCGGGGCTATGGCTACACCTTC
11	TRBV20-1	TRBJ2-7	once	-	CSAKQTHEQYF	TGCAGTGCTAAACAGACCCACGAGCAGTACTTC